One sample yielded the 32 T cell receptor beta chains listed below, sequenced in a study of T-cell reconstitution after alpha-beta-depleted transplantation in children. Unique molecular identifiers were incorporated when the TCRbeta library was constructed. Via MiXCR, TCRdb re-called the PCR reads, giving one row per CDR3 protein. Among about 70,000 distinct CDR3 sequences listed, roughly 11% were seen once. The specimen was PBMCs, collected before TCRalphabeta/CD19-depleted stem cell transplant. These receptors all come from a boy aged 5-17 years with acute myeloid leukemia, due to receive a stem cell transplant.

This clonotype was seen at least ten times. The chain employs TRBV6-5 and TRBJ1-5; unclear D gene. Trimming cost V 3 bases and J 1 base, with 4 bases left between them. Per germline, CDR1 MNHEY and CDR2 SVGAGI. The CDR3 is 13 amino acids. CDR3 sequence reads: CASSYTSNQPQHF. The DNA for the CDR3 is TGTGCCAGCAGTTATACCAGCAATCAGCCCCAGCATTTT.

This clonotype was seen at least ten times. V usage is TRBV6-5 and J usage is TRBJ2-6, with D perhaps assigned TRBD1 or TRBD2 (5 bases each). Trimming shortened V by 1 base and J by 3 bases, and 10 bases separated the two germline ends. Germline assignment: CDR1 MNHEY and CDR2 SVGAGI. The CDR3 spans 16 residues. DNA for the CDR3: TGTGCCAGCAGTTACTTGAGGGGTGGTGGGGCCAACGTCCTGACTTTC. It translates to CASSYLRGGGANVLTF.

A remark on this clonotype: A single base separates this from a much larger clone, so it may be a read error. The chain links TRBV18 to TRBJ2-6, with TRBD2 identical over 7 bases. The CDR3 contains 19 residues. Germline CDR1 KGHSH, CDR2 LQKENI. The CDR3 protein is CASSPLRGAGSSGANVPTF. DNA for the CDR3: TGTGCCAGCTCACCGCTACGAGGAGCGGGGTCCTCTGGGGCCAACGTCCCGACTTTC.

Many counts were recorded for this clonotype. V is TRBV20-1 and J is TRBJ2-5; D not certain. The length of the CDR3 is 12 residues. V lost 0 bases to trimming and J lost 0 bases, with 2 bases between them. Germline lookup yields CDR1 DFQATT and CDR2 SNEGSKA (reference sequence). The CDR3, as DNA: TGCAGTGCTAGAGATGACCAAGAGACCCAGTACTTC. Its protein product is CSARDDQETQYF.

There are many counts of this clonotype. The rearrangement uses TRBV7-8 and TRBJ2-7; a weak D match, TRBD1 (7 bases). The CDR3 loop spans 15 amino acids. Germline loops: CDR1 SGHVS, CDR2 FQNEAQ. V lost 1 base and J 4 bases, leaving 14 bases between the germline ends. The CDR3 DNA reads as TGTGCCAGCAGCTTAGGGGGGGCAGGGGGGTACGAGCAGTACGTC. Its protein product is CASSLGGAGGYEQYV.

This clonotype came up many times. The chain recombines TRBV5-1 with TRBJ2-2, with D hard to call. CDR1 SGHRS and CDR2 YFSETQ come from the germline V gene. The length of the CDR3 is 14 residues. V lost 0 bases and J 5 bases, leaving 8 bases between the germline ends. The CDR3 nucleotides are TGCGCCAGCAGCTTGGGGGAACTAACCGGGGAGCTGTTTTTT. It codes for CASSLGELTGELFF.

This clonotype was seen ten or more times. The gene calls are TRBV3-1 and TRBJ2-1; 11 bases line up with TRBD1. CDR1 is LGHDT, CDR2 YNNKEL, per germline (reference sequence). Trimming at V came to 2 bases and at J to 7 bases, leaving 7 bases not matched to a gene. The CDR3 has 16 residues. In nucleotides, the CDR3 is TGTGCCAGCAGCCAACCACGGGACAGGGGGGGGAATGAGCAGTTCTTC. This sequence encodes CASSQPRDRGGNEQFF.

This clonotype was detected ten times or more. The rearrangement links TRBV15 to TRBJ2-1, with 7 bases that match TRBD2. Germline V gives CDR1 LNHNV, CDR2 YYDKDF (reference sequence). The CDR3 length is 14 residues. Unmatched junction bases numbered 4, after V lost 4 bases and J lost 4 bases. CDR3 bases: TGTGCCACCAGCACACCCGGGGGGTACAATGAGCAGTTCTTC. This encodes CATSTPGGYNEQFF.

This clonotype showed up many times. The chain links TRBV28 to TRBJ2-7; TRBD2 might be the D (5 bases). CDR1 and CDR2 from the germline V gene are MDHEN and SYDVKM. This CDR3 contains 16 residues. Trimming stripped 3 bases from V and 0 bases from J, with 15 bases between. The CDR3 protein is CASSFPSGGFSYEQYF. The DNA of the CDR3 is TGTGCCAGCAGTTTCCCCAGCGGCGGGTTCTCCTACGAGCAGTACTTC.

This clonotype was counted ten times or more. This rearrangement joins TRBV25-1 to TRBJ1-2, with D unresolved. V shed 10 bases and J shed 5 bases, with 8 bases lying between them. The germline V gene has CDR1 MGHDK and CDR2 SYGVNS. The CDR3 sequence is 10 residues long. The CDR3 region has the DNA TGTGCCACTCAAGAATATGGCTACACCTTC. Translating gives CATQEYGYTF.

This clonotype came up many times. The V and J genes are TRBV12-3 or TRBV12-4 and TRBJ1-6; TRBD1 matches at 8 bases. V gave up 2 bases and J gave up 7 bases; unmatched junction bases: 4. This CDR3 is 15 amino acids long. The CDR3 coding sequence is TGTGCCAGCAGTTTACAGGACAGGGTCAATTCACCCCTCCACTTT. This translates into CASSLQDRVNSPLHF.

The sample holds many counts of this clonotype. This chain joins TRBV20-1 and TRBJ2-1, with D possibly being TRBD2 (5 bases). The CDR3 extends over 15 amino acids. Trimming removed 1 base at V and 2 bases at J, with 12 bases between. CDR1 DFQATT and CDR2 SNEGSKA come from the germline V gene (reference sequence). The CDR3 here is CSARGTLLPYNEQFF. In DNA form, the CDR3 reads TGCAGTGCTAGAGGGACTCTCCTGCCCTACAATGAGCAGTTCTTC.

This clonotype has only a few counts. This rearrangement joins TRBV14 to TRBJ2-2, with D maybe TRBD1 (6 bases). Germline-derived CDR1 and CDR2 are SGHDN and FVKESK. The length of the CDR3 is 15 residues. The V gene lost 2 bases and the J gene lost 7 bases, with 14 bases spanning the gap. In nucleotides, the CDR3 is TGTGCCAGCAGCCAACTACAGGGATTTCACGGGGAGCTGTTTTTT. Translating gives CASSQLQGFHGELFF.

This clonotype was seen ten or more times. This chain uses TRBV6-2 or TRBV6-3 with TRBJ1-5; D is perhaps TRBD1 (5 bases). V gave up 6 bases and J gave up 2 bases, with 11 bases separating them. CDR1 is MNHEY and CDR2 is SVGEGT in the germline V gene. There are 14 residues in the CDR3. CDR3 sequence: CASRPQGGNQPQHF. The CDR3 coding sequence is TGTGCCAGCAGGCCCCAGGGAGGCAATCAGCCCCAGCATTTT.

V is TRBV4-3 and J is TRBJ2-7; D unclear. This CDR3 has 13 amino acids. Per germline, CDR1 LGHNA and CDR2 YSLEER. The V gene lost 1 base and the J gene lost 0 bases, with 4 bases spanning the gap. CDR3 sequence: CASSQGISYEQYF. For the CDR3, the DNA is TGCGCCAGCAGCCAAGGGATCTCCTACGAGCAGTACTTC.

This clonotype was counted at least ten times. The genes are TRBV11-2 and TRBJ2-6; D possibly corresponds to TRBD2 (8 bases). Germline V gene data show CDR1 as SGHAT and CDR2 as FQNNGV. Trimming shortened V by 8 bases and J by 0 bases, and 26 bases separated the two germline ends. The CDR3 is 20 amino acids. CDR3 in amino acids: CASRKGARLAGPSGANVLTF. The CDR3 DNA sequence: TGTGCCAGCCGTAAGGGGGCGAGGCTAGCGGGCCCCTCTGGGGCCAACGTCCTGACTTTC.

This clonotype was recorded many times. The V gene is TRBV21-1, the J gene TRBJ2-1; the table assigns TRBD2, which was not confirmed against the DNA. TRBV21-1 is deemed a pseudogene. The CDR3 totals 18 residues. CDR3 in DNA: TGTGCCAGCAGCAAAGTCTCCCTCCCCAGGTTTTACTACAATGAGCAGTTCTTC. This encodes CASSKVSLPRFYYNEQFF.

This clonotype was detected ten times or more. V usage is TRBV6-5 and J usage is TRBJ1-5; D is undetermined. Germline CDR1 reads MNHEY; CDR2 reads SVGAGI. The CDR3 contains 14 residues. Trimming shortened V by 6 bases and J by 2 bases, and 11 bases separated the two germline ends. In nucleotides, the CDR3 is TGTGCCAGCAGGCCCGGGCCCCGCAATCAGCCCCAGCATTTT. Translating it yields CASRPGPRNQPQHF.

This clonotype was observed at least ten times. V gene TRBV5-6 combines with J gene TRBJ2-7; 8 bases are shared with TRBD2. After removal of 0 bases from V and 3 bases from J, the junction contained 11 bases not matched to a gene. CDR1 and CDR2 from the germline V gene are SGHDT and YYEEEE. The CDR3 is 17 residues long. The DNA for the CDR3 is TGTGCCAGCAGCTTGGGACAGAAAAGCGGGAGCAGCTACGAGCAGTACTTC. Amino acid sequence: CASSLGQKSGSSYEQYF.

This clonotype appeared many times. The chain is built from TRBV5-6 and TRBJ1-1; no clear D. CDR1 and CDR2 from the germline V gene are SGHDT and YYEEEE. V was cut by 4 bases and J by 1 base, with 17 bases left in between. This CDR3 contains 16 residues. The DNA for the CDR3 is TGTGCCAGCAGCCCCATTGGAGGGCAGTCGAACACTGAAGCTTTCTTT. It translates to CASSPIGGQSNTEAFF.

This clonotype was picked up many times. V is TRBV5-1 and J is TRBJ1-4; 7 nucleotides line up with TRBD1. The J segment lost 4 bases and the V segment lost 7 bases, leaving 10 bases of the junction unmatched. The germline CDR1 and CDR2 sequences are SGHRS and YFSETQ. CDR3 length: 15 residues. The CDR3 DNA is TGCGCCAGCTCGCACGGGGACAGACTTAATGAAAAACTGTTTTTT. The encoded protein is CASSHGDRLNEKLFF.

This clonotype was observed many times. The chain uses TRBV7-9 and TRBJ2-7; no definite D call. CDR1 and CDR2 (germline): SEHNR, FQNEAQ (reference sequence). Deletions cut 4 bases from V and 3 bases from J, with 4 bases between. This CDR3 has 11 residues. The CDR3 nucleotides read TGTGCCAGCAGCTCATACTACGAGCAGTACTTC. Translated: CASSSYYEQYF.

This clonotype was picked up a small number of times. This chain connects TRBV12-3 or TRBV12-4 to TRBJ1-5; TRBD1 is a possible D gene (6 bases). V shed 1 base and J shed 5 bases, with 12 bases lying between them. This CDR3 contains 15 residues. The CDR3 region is CASSLGGAFYQPQHF. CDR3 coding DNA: TGTGCCAGCAGTTTAGGGGGGGCTTTCTATCAGCCCCAGCATTTT.

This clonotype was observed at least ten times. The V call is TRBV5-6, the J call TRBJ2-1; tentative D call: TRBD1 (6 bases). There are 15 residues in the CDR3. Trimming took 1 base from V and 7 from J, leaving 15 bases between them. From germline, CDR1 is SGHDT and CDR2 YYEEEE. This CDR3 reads CASSLLVDRTNEQFF. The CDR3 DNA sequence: TGTGCCAGCAGCTTGCTAGTAGACAGGACTAATGAGCAGTTCTTC.

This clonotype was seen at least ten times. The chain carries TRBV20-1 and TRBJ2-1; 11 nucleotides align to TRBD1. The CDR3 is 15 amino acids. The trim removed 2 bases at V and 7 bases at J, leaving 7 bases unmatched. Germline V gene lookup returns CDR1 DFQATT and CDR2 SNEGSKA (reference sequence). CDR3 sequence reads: CSARRPGQGVNEQFF. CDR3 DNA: TGCAGTGCTAGACGACCGGGACAGGGGGTTAATGAGCAGTTCTTC.

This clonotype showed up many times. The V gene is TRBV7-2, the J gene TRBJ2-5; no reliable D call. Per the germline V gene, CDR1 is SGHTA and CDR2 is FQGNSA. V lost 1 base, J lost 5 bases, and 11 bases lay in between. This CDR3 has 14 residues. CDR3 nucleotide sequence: TGTGCCAGCAGCTTAGAGGTGTCATTGGAGACCCAGTACTTC. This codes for CASSLEVSLETQYF.

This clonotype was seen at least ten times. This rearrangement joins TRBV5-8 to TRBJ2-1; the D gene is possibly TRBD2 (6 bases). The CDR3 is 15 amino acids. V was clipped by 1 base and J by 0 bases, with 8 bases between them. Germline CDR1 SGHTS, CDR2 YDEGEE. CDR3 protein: CASSLQDYSYNEQFF. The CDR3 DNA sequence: TGTGCCAGCAGCTTGCAGGACTACTCCTACAATGAGCAGTTCTTC.

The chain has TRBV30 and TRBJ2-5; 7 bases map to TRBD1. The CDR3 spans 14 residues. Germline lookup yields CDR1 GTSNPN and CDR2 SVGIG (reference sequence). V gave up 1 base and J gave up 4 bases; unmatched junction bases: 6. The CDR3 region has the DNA TGTGCCTGGAGTGCCCTCGGACAGGTAGAGACCCAGTACTTC. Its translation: CAWSALGQVETQYF.

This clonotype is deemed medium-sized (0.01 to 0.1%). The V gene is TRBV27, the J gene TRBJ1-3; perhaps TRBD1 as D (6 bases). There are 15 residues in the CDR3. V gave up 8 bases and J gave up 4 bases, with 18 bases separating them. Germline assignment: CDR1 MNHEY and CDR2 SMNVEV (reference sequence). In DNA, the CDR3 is TGTGCCAGCGCCCATTCGTCAGGGGTAGGAAACACCATATATTTT. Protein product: CASAHSSGVGNTIYF.

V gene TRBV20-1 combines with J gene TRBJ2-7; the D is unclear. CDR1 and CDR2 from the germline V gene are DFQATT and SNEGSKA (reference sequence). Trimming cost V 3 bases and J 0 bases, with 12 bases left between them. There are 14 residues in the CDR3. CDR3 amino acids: CSASSAILSYEQYF. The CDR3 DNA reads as TGCAGTGCTAGTTCCGCTATCCTCTCCTACGAGCAGTACTTC.

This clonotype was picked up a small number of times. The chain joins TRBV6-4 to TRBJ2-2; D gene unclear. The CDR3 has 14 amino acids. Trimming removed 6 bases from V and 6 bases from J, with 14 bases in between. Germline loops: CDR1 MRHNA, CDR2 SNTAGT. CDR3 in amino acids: CASRTPSGAGELFF. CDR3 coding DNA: TGTGCCAGCAGGACACCCTCGGGCGCCGGGGAGCTGTTTTTT.

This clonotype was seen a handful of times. The CDR3: CASNGDVRGDGTEAFF. As DNA, the CDR3 is TGTGCCAGCAACGGGGATGTCAGGGGAGACGGCACTGAAGCTTTCTTT. The chain links TRBV2 to TRBJ1-1; possible D gene TRBD1, 6 bases. Germline V lookup: CDR1 SNHLY, CDR2 FYNNEI. V was trimmed by 7 bases and J by 4 bases, leaving 22 bases between them. The CDR3 totals 16 residues.